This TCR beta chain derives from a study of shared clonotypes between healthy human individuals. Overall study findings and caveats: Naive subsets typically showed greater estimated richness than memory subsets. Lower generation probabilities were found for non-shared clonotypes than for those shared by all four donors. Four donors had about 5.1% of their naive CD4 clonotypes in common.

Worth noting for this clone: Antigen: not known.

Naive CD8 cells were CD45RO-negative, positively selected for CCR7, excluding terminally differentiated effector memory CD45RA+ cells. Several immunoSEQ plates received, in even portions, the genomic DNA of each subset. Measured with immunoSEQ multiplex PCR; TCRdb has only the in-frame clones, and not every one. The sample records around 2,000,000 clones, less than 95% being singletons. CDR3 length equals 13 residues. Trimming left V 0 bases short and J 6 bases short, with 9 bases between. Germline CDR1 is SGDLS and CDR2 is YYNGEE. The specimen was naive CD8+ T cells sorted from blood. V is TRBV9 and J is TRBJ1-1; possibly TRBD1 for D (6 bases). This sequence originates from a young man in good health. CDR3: CASSVAGAAEAFF. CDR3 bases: TGTGCCAGCAGCGTAGCGGGGGCGGCTGAAGCTTTCTTT.